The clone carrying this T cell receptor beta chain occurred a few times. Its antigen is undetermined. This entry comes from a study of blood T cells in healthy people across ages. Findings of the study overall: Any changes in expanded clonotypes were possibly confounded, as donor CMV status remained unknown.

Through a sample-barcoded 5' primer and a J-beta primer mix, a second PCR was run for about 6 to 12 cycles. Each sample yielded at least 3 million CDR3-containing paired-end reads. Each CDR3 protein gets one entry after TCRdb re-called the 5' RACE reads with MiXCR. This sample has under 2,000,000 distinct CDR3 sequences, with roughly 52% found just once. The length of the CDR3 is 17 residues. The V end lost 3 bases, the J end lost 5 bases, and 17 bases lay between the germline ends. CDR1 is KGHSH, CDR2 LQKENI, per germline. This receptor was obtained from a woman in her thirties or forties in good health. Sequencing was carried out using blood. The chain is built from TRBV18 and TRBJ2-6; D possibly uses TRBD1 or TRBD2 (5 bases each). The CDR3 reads CASSPGHGELRANVLTF. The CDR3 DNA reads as TGTGCCAGCTCACCCGGACACGGGGAACTCCGGGCCAACGTCCTGACTTTC.